There are a few counts of the clone carrying this T cell receptor (beta chain). The antigen is unknown. Among the patients, none had received any treatment before thyroid surgery. This record comes from a study of metastatic and nonmetastatic thyroid tumors. Findings and limits, study-wide: Malignant tumors reportedly showed significantly higher TCR beta diversity than benign nodules in both blood and tumor.

CDR1 is MDHEN, CDR2 SYDVKM, per germline. CDR3 length equals 13 residues. V lost 7 bases, J lost 1 base, and 10 bases lay in between. Methods used by the authors: In papillary thyroid cancer, a distant-metastasis classifier was built using CDR3 differences across clinicopathological groups. MiXCR reprocessed the PCR reads for TCRdb. V and J calls and clone size were set by TCRdb, not the authors. Of 30,000 to 40,000 clones listed, 35% are singletons. The chain has TRBV28 and TRBJ1-1; D is undetermined. The clonotype was recovered from a female donor with papillary thyroid cancer or a benign thyroid nodule (not recorded which). Some clones in this sample may be carry-over from other donors' samples. The specimen sequenced was tumor tissue. The CDR3, as DNA: TGTGCCAGCACCTTTTCGGGGAACACTGAAGCTTTCTTT. Protein sequence: CASTFSGNTEAFF.